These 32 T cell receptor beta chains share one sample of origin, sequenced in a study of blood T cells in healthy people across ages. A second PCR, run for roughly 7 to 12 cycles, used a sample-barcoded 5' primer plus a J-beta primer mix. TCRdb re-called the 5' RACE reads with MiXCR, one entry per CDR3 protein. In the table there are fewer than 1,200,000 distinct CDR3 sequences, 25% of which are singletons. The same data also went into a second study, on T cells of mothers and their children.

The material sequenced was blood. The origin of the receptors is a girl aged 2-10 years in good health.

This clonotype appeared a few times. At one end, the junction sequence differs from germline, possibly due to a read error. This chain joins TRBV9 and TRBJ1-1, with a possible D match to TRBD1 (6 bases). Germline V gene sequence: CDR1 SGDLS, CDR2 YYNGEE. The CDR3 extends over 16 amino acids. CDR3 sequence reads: CASSITYRVMNTEALF. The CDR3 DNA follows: TGTGCCAGCAGCATCACCTACAGGGTTATGAACACTGAAGCTCTCTTT. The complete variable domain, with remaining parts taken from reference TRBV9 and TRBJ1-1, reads DSGVTQTPKHLITATGQRVTLRCSPRSGDLSVYWYQQSLDQGLQFLIQYYNGEERAKGNILERFSAQQFPDLHSELNLSSLELGDSALYFCASSITYRVMNTEALFGQGTRLTVV.

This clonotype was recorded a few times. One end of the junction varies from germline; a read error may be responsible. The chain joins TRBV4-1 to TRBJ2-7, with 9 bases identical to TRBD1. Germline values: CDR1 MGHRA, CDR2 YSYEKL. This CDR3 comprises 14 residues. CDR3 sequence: CASSQTDRGYERYF. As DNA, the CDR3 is TGCGCCAGCAGCCAGACGGACAGGGGCTACGAGCGGTACTTC.

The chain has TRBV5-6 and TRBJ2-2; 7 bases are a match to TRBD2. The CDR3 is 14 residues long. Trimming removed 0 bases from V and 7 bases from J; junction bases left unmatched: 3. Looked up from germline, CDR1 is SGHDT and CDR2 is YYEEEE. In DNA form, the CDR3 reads TGTGCCAGCAGCTTGGTTACTAGCGTCGGGGAGCTGTTTTTT. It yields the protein CASSLVTSVGELFF.

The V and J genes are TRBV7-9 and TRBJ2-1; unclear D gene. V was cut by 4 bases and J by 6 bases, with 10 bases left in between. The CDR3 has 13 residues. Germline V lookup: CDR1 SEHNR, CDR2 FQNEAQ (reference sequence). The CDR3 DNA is TGTGCCAGCAGCTACTCCGTTTTCAATGAGCAGTTCTTC. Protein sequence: CASSYSVFNEQFF.

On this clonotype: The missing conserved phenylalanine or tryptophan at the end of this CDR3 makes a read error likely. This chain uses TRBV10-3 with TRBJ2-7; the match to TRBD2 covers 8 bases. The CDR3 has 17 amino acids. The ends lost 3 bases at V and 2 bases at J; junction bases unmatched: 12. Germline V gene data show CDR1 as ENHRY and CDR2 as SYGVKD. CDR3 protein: CAISESSGGALPYEQYL. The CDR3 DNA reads TGTGCCATCAGTGAAAGTTCGGGGGGGGCATTACCCTACGAGCAGTACCTC.

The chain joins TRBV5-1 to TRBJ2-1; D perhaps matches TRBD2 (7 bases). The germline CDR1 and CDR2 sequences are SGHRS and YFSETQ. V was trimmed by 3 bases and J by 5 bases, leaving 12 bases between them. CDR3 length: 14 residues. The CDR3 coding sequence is TGCGCCAGCAGCTGGGAGGGGGGGGACAATGAGCAGTTCTTC. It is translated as CASSWEGGDNEQFF.

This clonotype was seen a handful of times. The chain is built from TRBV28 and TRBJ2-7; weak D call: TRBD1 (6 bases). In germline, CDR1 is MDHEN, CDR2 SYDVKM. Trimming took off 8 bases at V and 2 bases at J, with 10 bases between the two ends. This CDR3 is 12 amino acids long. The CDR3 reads CASRDIPYEQYF. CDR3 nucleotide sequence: TGTGCCAGCCGGGACATCCCCTACGAGCAGTACTTC.

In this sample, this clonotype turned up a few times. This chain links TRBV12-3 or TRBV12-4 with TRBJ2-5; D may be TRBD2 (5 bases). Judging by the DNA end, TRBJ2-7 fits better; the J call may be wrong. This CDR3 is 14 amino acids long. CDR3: CASTQDGLNYEQYF. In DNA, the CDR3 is TGTGCCAGCACCCAGGATGGACTGAACTACGAGCAGTACTTC.

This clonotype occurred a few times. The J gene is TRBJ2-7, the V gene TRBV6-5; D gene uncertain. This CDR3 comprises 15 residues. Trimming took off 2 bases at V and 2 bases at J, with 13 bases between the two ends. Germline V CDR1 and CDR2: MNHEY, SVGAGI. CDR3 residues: CASSYLSGLPYEQYF. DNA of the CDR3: TGTGCCAGCAGTTACCTGTCCGGGCTCCCCTACGAGCAGTACTTC.

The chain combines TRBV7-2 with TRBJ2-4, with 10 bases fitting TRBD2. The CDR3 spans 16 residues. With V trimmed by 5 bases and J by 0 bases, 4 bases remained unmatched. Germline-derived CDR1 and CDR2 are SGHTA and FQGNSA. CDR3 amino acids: CASSPTSGKAKNIQYF. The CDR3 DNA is TGTGCCAGCAGCCCAACTAGCGGGAAAGCCAAAAACATTCAGTACTTC.

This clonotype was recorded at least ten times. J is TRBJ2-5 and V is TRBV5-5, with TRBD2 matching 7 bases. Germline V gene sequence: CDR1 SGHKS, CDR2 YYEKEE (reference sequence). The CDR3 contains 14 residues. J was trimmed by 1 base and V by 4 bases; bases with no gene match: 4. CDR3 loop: CASSPSGIQETQYF. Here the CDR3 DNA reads TGTGCCAGCAGCCCAAGCGGGATCCAAGAGACCCAGTACTTC.

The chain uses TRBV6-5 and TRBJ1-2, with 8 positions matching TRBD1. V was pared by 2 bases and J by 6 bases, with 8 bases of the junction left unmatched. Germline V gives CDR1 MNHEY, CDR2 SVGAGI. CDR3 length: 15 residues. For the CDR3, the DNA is TGTGCCAGCAGTTACGCTGGACAGGGTAAGGATGGCTACACCTTC. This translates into CASSYAGQGKDGYTF.

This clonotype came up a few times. CDR3 residues: CASSYAAGGPETQYF. The DNA for the CDR3 is TGTGCCAGCAGTTATGCGGCGGGGGGCCCAGAGACCCAGTACTTC. The rearrangement links TRBV6-5 to TRBJ2-5; 8 positions agree with TRBD2. With V trimmed by 3 bases and J by 4 bases, 7 bases remained unmatched. The CDR3 has 15 residues. CDR1 and CDR2 (germline): MNHEY, SVGAGI.

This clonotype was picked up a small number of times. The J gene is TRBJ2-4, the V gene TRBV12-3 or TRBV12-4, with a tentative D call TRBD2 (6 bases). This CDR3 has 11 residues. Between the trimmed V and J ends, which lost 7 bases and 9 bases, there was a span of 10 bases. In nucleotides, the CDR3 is TGTGCCAGCAACTACGGGGGCATTCAGTACTTC. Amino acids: CASNYGGIQYF.

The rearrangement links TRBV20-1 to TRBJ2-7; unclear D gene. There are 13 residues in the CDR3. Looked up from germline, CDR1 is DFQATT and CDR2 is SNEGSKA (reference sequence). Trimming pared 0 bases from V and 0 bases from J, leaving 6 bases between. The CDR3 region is CSARDPISYEQYF. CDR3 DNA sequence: TGCAGTGCTAGAGACCCCATCTCCTACGAGCAGTACTTC.

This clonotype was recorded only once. CDR3: CASSYTSGGEDTQYF. The CDR3 DNA is TGTGCCAGCAGTTACACTAGCGGGGGGGAAGATACGCAGTATTTT. This chain joins TRBV6-5 and TRBJ2-3; 13 nucleotides agree with TRBD2. The CDR3 runs 15 residues. Trimming cost V 2 bases and J 5 bases; bases outside gene matches: 1. Germline assignment: CDR1 MNHEY and CDR2 SVGAGI.

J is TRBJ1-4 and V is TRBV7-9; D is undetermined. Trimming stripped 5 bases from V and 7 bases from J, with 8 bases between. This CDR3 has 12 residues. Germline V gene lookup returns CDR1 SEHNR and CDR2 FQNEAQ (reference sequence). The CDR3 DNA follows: TGTGCCAGCAGCCCGGTGGGTGAAAAACTGTTTTTT. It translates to CASSPVGEKLFF. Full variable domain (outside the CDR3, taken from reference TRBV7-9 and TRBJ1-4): DTGVSQNPRHKITKRGQNVTFRCDPISEHNRLYWYRQTLGQGPEFLTYFQNEAQLEKSRLLSDRFSAERPKGSFSTLEIQRTEQGDSAMYLCASSPVGEKLFFGSGTQLSVL.

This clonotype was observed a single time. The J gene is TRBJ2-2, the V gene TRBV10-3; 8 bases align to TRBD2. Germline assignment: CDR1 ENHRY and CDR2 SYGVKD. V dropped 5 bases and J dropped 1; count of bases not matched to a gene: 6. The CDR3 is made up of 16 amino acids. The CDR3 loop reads CAISPGLAENTGELFF. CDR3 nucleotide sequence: TGTGCCATCAGTCCCGGACTAGCCGAGAACACCGGGGAGCTGTTTTTT.

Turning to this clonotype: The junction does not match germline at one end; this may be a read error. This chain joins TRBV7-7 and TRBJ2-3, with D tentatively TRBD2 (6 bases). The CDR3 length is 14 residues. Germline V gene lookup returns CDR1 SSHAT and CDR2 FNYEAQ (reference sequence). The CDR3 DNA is TGTGCTAGCAGCTTAGCGGAGGGCTCAGATACGCAGTATTTT. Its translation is CASSLAEGSDTQYF.

This CDR3 reads CSAHTSGVNNEQFF. CDR3 bases: TGCAGTGCTCATACTAGCGGGGTTAACAATGAGCAGTTCTTC. The chain employs TRBV20-1 and TRBJ2-1; TRBD2 matches 10 bases. V was pared by 5 bases and J by 5 bases, with 6 bases of the junction left unmatched. CDR1 is DFQATT and CDR2 is SNEGSKA in the germline V gene (reference sequence). CDR3 length equals 14 residues.

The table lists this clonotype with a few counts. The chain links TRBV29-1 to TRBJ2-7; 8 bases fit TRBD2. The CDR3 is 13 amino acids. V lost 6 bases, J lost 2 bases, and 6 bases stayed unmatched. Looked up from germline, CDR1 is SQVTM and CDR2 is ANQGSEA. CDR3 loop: CSVLSGMTYEQYF. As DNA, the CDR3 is TGCAGCGTCCTTAGCGGGATGACCTACGAGCAGTACTTC.

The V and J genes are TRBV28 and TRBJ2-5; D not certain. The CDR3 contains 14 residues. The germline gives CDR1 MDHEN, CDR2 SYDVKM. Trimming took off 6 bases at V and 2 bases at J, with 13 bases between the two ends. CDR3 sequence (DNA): TGTGCCAGCAGCACAACGGACCGACAAGAGACCCAGTACTTC. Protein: CASSTTDRQETQYF. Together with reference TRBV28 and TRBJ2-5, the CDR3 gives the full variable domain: DVKVTQSSRYLVKRTGEKVFLECVQDMDHENMFWYRQDPGLGLRLIYFSYDVKMKEKGDIPEGYSVSREKKERFSLILESASTNQTSMYLCASSTTDRQETQYFGPGTRLLVL.

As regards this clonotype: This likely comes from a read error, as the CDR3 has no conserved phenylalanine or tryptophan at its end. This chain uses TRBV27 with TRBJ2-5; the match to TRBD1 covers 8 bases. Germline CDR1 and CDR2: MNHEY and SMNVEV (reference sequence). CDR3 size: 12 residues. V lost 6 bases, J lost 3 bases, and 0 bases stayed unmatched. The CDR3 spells CASRGQEETQYL. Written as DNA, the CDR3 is TGTGCCAGCAGGGGACAGGAAGAGACCCAGTACCTC.

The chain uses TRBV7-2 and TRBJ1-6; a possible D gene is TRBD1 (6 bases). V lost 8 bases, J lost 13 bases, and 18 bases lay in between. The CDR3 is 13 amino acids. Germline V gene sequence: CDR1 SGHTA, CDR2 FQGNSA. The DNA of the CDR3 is TGTGCCAGCGCGGGCAGGGGTGCAATTCCCCTCCACTTT. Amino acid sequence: CASAGRGAIPLHF.

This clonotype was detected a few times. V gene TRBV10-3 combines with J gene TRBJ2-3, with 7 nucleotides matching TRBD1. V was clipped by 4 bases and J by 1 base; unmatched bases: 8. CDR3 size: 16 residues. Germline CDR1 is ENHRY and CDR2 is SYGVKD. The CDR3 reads CAISGRGLGGTDTQYF. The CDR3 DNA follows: TGTGCCATCAGTGGAAGGGGGCTCGGGGGCACAGATACGCAGTATTTT.

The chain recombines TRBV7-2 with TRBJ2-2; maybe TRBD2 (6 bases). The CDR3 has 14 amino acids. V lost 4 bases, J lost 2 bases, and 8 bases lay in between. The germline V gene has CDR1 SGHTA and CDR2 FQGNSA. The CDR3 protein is CASSSGTNTGELFF. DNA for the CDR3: TGTGCCAGCAGCTCCGGGACTAACACCGGGGAGCTGTTTTTT.

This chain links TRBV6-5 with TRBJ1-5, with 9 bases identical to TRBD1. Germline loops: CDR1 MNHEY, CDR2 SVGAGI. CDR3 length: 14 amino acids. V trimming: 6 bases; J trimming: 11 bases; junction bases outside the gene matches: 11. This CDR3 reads CASSLGQGARAQHF. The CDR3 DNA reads TGTGCCAGCAGCTTGGGACAGGGTGCTCGGGCCCAGCATTTT.

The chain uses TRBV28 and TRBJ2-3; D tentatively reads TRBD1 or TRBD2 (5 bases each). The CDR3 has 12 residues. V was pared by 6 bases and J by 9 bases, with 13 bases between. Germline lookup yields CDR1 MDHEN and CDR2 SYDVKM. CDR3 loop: CASSRMGDTQYF. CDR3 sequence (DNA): TGTGCCAGCAGCCGAATGGGGGACACGCAGTATTTT.

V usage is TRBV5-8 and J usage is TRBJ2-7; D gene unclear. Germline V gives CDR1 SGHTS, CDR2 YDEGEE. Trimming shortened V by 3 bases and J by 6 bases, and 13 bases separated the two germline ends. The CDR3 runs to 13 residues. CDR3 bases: TGTGCCAGCAGCTCAACGATAGTCGGCGAGCAGTACTTC. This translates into CASSSTIVGEQYF.

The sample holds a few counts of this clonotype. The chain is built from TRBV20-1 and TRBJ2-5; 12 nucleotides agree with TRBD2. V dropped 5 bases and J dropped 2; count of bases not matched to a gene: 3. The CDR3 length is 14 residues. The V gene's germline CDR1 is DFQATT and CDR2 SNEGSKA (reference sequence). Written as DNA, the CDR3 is TGCAGTGCTCCTAGCGGGGGGGCTCAAGAGACCCAGTACTTC. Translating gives CSAPSGGAQETQYF.

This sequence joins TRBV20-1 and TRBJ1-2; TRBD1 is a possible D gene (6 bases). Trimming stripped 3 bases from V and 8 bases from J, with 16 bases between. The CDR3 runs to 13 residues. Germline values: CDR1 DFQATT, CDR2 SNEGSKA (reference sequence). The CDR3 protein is CSASLDSKGGYTF. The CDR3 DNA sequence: TGCAGTGCTAGCCTGGACAGTAAGGGCGGCTACACCTTC.

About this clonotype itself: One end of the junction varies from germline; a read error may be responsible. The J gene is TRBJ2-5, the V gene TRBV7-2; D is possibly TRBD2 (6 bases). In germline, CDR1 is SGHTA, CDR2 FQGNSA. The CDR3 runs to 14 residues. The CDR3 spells CASSLSGVGETQCF. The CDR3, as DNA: TGTGCCAGCAGCTTATCGGGGGTGGGGGAGACCCAGTGCTTC.